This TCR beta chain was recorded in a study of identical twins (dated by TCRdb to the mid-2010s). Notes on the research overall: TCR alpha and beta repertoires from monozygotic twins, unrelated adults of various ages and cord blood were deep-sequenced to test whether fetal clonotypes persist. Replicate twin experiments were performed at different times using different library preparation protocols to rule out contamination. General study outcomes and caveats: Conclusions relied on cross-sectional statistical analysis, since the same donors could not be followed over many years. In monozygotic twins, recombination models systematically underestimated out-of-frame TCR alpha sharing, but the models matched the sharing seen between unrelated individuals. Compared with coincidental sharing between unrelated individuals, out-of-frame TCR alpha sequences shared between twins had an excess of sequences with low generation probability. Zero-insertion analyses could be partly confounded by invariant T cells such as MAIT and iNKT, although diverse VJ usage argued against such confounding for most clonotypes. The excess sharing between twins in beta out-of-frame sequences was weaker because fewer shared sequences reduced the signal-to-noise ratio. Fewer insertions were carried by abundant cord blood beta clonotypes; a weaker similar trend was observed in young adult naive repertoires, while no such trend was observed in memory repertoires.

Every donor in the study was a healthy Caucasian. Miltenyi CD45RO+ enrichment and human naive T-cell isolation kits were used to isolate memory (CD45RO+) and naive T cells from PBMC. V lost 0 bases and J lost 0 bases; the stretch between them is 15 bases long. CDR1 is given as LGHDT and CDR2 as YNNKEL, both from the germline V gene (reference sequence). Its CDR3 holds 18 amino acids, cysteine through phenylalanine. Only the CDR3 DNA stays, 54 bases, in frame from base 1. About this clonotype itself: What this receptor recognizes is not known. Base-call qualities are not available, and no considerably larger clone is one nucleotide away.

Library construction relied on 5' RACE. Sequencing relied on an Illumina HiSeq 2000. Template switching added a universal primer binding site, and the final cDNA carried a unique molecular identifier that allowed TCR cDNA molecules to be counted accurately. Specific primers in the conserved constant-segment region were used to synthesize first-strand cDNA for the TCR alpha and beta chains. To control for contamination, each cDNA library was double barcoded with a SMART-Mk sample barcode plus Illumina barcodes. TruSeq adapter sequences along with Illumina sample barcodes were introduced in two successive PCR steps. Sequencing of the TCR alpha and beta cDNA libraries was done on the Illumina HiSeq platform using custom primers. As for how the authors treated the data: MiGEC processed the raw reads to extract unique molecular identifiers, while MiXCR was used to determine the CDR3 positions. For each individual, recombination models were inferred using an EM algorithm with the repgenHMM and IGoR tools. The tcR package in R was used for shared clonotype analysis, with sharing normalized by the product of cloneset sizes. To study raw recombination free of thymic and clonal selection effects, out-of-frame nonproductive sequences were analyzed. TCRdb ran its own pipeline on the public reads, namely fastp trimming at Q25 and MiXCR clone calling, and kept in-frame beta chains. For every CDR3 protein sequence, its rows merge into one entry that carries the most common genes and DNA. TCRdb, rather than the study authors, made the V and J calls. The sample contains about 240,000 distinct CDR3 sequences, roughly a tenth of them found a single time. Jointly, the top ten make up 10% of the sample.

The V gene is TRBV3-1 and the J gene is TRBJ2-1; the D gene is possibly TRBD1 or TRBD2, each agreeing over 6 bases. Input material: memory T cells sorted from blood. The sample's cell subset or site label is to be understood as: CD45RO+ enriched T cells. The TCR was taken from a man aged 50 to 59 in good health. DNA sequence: TGTGCCAGCAGCCAAGATTTTCCGGGGGCGAGCTCCTACAATGAGCAGTTCTTC. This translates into CASSQDFPGASSYNEQFF.